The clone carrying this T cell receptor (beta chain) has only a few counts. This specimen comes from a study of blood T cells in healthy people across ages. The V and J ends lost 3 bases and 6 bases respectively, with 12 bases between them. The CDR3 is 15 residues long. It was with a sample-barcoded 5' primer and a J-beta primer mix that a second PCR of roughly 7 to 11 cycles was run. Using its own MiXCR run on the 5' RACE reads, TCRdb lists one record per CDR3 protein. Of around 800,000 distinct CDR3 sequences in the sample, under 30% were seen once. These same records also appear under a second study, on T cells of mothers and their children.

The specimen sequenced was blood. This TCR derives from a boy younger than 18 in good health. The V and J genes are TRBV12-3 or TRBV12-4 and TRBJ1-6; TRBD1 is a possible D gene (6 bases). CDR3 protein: CASSLLQGGNSPLHF. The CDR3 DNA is TGTGCCAGCAGTTTGCTACAGGGAGGTAATTCACCCCTCCACTTT.